Included here is one TCR beta chain sequence, with context. V was clipped by 1 base and J by 9 bases, with 11 bases between them. This CDR3 has 12 amino acids. The V gene's germline CDR1 is GTSNPN and CDR2 SVGIG (reference sequence). The sample comes from a study of T cells in localized non-small cell lung cancer. The protocol was immunoSEQ multiplex PCR, while the TCRdb copy is restricted to in-frame clones and leaves out a portion. The sample carries approximately 83,000 clones, 88% recorded once. This TCR was sampled from a woman aged 35 to 75 with stage I squamous cell lung carcinoma. This rearrangement joins TRBV30 to TRBJ2-3; D unresolved. The sequencing used peripheral blood, collected before any cancer treatment. The CDR3 DNA reads as TGTGCCTGGAGTGAGGGCTCCCTAACGCAGTATTTT. Protein sequence: CAWSEGSLTQYF.